This is a list of T cell receptor beta chains from one sample in a study of cytomegalovirus exposure and HLA in healthy donors. Assay: immunoSEQ multiplex PCR; the TCRdb copy retains only in-frame clones and omits some. The table includes some 160,000 clones, approximately 79% detected once. The sample consisted of PBMCs. The source of these receptors is a male donor in good health and CMV-seronegative. Each CDR3 is given with its conserved first and last residue. The order of the fields is J gene, D gene, V gene, clone size, CDR3 DNA, CDR3 protein. A D gene is named only where the DNA matches it firmly. Clone size, where shown, is once, few, many, or a class for clones that have expanded.

>TRBJ1-3|TRBD1|TRBV10-3|-
TGTGCCATCAGAATGGACAGGGTTGGAAACACCATATATTTT
CAIRMDRVGNTIYF
>TRBJ2-2|TRBD1|TRBV7-9|-
TGTGCCAGCAGCTCAAGGACAGGGGCGGACGGGGAGCTGTTTTTT
CASSSRTGADGELFF
>TRBJ1-5|-|TRBV4-1|-
TGCGCCAGCAGCCAAGACGAGGGTCAGCCCCAGCATTTT
CASSQDEGQPQHF
>TRBJ2-7|-|TRBV4-1|-
TGCGCCAGCAGCCAAGAATCGTGGAGCGAGCAGTACTTC
CASSQESWSEQYF
>TRBJ2-1|TRBD2|TRBV5-4|-
TGTGCCAGCAGCTTAAGGTGGCGGGAGTACAATGAGCAGTTCTTC
CASSLRWREYNEQFF
>TRBJ1-6|-|TRBV5-1|-
TGCGCCAGCACCGACTGGAATTCACCCCTCCACTTT
CASTDWNSPLHF
>TRBJ2-5|-|TRBV2|-
TGTGCCAGCAGGAATACAGGGGCAGGGGAGGTAGAGACCCAGTACTTC
CASRNTGAGEVETQYF
>TRBJ2-7|-|TRBV29-1|-
TGCAGCGTAGGAACAGGGATCTACGAGCAGTACTTC
CSVGTGIYEQYF
>TRBJ1-2|-|TRBV6-4|few
TGTGCCAGCAGCCCCCAGGGGCAGGGCCTCTATGGCTACACCTTC
CASSPQGQGLYGYTF
>TRBJ2-3|TRBD2|TRBV30|-
TGTGCCTGGGCGCGGGGGATGACAGATACGCAGTATTTT
CAWARGMTDTQYF
>TRBJ2-3|TRBD2|TRBV5-1|-
TGCGCCAGCAGCACCCTAGCGGGGGGGGTTCCTCGCACAGATACGCAGTATTTT
CASSTLAGGVPRTDTQYF
>TRBJ1-6|-|TRBV7-9|-
TGTGCCAGCAGCTTAGTTACAGGTGATAATTCACCCCTCCACTTT
CASSLVTGDNSPLHF
>TRBJ1-3|-|TRBV5-6|-
TGTGCCAGCAGCCTTGGGGAGGTACTTGGAAACACCATATATTTT
CASSLGEVLGNTIYF
>TRBJ1-1|-|TRBV11-2|-
TGTGCCAGCAGCTTACGGGACTCCGGACTTCCTGAAGCTTTCTTT
CASSLRDSGLPEAFF
>TRBJ1-4|-|TRBV19|-
TGTGCCAGTAGTATCCCCACAGGCTCAAATGAAAAACTGTTTTTT
CASSIPTGSNEKLFF
>TRBJ1-6|-|TRBV6-5|-
TGTGCCAGCAGTTTACAGGGTTACTATAATTCACCCCTCCACTTT
CASSLQGYYNSPLHF
>TRBJ2-7|-|TRBV6-5|-
TGTACCAGCAGACCGACATACTCCTACGAGCAGTACTTC
CTSRPTYSYEQYF
>TRBJ2-3|-|TRBV7-2|-
TGTGCCAGCAGCCCCCATGGGGGGTCTAGCACAGATACGCAGTATTTT
CASSPHGGSSTDTQYF
>TRBJ2-7|TRBD1|TRBV4-3|once
TGCGCCAGCAGCCGGGACAGGTCCGGTGACTACGAGCAGTACTTC
CASSRDRSGDYEQYF
>TRBJ2-3|-|TRBV6-1|-
TGTGCCAGCAGTGAAGTGGTCAGGAGCACAGATACGCAGTATTTT
CASSEVVRSTDTQYF
>TRBJ1-2|-|TRBV28|-
TGTGCCAGCGGTTCGAACTATGGCTACACCTTC
CASGSNYGYTF
>TRBJ2-3|-|TRBV5-1|-
TGCGCCAGCAGCGGAGGACGGCTCACAGATACGCAGTATTTT
CASSGGRLTDTQYF
>TRBJ1-5|-|TRBV27|-
TGTGCCAGCAGTCAAGGGGTTTGGCAGCCCCAGCATTTT
CASSQGVWQPQHF
>TRBJ1-2|-|TRBV7-2|-
TGTGCCAGCAGCTTCCCTCGGAGAGCTAACTATGGCTACACCTTC
CASSFPRRANYGYTF
>TRBJ1-1|-|TRBV10-1|-
TGCGCCAGCAGTGCCTCGGGGGGAGCAACTGAAGCTTTCTTT
CASSASGGATEAFF
>TRBJ2-5|TRBD2|TRBV29-1|-
TGCAGCGTTGACGATACTAGCGGGGGCCTAGGATGGGAGACCCAGTACTTC
CSVDDTSGGLGWETQYF
>TRBJ1-1|TRBD1|TRBV7-6|-
TGTGCCAGCAGCTTAGCGCCGGGACAGGGGACCGAAGCTTTCTTT
CASSLAPGQGTEAFF
>TRBJ1-2|TRBD1|TRBV4-3|-
TGCGCCAGCAGCCCCTCCGGACAGGGGGCCAACTATGGCTACACCTTC
CASSPSGQGANYGYTF
>TRBJ2-6|-|TRBV30|-
TGTGCCTGGAGTAGGGGACTGGGGGCCAACGTCCTGACTTTC
CAWSRGLGANVLTF
>TRBJ2-5|TRBD2|TRBV5-1|-
TGCGCCAGCAGCCCTACGGGACTAACGGAGACCCAGTACTTC
CASSPTGLTETQYF
>TRBJ1-1|TRBD1|TRBV11-2|-
TGTGCCAGCAGCTTCGGGACAGGGGTCACTGAAGCTTTCTTT
CASSFGTGVTEAFF